The 30 T cell receptor beta chains reported below all come from one sample, sequenced in a study of blood T cell repertoires in COVID-19. TCRdb's table, derived via immunoSEQ multiplex PCR, lists solely in-frame clones and lacks some. Found here are approximately 300,000 clones, 70% to 90% of them singletons; the top ten hold more than 3.5%. The material sequenced was PBMCs or T cells enriched from blood (not recorded which). The receptors were sampled from a woman aged 25 to 39 who had recovered from COVID-19.

The J gene is TRBJ1-6, the V gene TRBV7-9; D gene uncertain. The ends were cut back, 4 bases at V and 3 bases at J, with 10 bases in the middle. Germline V gene sequence: CDR1 SEHNR, CDR2 FQNEAQ (reference sequence). This CDR3 spans 15 amino acids. The CDR3 loop is CASSSSTRYNSPLHF. In nucleotides, the CDR3 is TGTGCCAGCAGCTCCTCGACTCGCTATAATTCACCCCTCCACTTT.

The DNA for the CDR3 is TGCGCCAGCAGCCTTTTGACAGGGTTGGACTATGGCTACACCTTC. This encodes CASSLLTGLDYGYTF. The chain couples TRBV5-1 to TRBJ1-2, with 7 bases that match TRBD1. Germline lookup yields CDR1 SGHRS and CDR2 YFSETQ. V lost 4 bases to trimming and J lost 3 bases; unmatched junction nucleotides: 9. The CDR3 is 15 amino acids. The full variable domain, in which reference TRBV5-1 and TRBJ1-2 provide the parts outside the CDR3, is KAGVTQTPRYLIKTRGQQVTLSCSPISGHRSVSWYQQTPGQGLQFLFEYFSETQRNKGNFPGRFSGRQFSNSRSEMNVSTLELGDSALYLCASSLLTGLDYGYTFGSGTRLTVV.

The chain's CDR3 is CASSGARTGSEQYF. The CDR3 nucleotides read TGTGCCAGCAGCGGAGCTAGAACAGGGAGCGAGCAGTACTTC. The chain combines TRBV9 with TRBJ2-7, with D possibly matching TRBD1 (6 bases). CDR3 length: 14 amino acids. CDR1 is SGDLS, CDR2 YYNGEE, per germline. Trimming shortened V by 3 bases and J by 6 bases, and 16 bases separated the two germline ends.

The J gene is TRBJ2-2, the V gene TRBV27; 16 bases fit TRBD2. The V gene end was trimmed by 2 bases and the J gene end by 4 bases; junction bases not matched to a gene: 4. CDR1 MNHEY and CDR2 SMNVEV come from the germline V gene (reference sequence). This CDR3 region has 18 residues. Here the CDR3 reads CASSLGTSGGAVTGELFF. CDR3 nucleotides: TGTGCCAGCAGTTTAGGGACTAGCGGGGGGGCGGTCACCGGGGAGCTGTTTTTT.

The chain employs TRBV4-2 and TRBJ2-7; 7 nucleotides match TRBD1. Germline V lookup: CDR1 LGHNA, CDR2 YNFKEQ. The CDR3 spans 15 residues. V was pared by 1 base and J by 2 bases, with 5 bases of the junction left unmatched. In DNA, the CDR3 is TGTGCCAGCAGCCAAGGGGAAGACAGGGCCTACGAGCAGTACTTC. Amino acids: CASSQGEDRAYEQYF.

The chain recombines TRBV28 with TRBJ2-1; possibly TRBD2 for D (6 bases). Trimming took off 1 base at V and 5 bases at J, with 18 bases between the two ends. There are 17 residues in the CDR3. Germline CDR1 is MDHEN and CDR2 is SYDVKM. The CDR3 sequence is CASSLFGAGLKNNEQFF. The CDR3, as DNA: TGTGCCAGCAGTTTATTCGGAGCGGGCTTGAAGAACAATGAGCAGTTCTTC.

The rearrangement uses TRBV7-6 and TRBJ2-1; a weak D match, TRBD1 (5 bases). This CDR3 region has 17 residues. With 4 bases removed from V and 8 bases from J, the gap between germline ends came to 24 bases. Germline CDR1 and CDR2: SGHVS and FNYEAQ. CDR3 coding DNA: TGTGCCAGCAGCTCCTCTCCGCTGGGGCCCGGAATGGATGAGCAGTTCTTC. It codes for CASSSSPLGPGMDEQFF. Full variable domain (remainder filled in from reference TRBV7-6 and TRBJ2-1): GAGVSQSPRYKVTKRGQDVALRCDPISGHVSLYWYRQALGQGPEFLTYFNYEAQQDKSGLPNDRFSAERPEGSISTLTIQRTEQRDSAMYRCASSSSPLGPGMDEQFFGPGTRLTVL.

The rearrangement links TRBV9 to TRBJ2-7; TRBD1 is a possible D gene (7 bases). The CDR3 contains 14 residues. Trimming took off 3 bases at V and 6 bases at J, with 16 bases between the two ends. Germline V CDR1 and CDR2: SGDLS, YYNGEE. Here the CDR3 reads CASSAGDRRGEQYF. Written as DNA, the CDR3 is TGTGCCAGCAGCGCGGGGGACAGAAGAGGCGAGCAGTACTTC.

The J gene is TRBJ2-5, the V gene TRBV11-3; 7 positions match TRBD1. Germline CDR1 reads SGHNT; CDR2 reads YENEEA. With 4 bases clipped from V and 1 base from J, the junction kept 6 bases outside the gene matches. This CDR3 has 15 amino acids. CDR3 sequence reads: CASSSRRDSQETQYF. DNA for the CDR3: TGTGCCAGCAGCTCGCGCCGGGACAGCCAAGAGACCCAGTACTTC.

The chain couples TRBV30 to TRBJ1-2; the match to TRBD1 covers 8 bases. The CDR3 has 12 residues. V shed 3 bases, J shed 9 bases, and the junction held 6 bases outside the gene matches. Germline CDR1 and CDR2: GTSNPN and SVGIG (reference sequence). The CDR3 here is CAWRTGANSYTF. CDR3 DNA: TGTGCCTGGAGGACAGGGGCGAATAGCTACACCTTC.

The chain is built from TRBV28 and TRBJ1-4; D possibly corresponds to TRBD1 (5 bases). This CDR3 spans 15 amino acids. Germline CDR1 is MDHEN and CDR2 is SYDVKM. V gave up 7 bases and J gave up 8 bases, with 20 bases separating them. The DNA of the CDR3 is TGTGCCAGCACCCAGGACGCCGGCGGGGGGGAAAAACTGTTTTTT. It encodes CASTQDAGGGEKLFF.

The V gene is TRBV7-2, the J gene TRBJ1-2, with D perhaps matching TRBD1 (5 bases). Trimming pared 0 bases from V and 2 bases from J, leaving 10 bases between. CDR3 length: 15 residues. Germline CDR1 reads SGHTA; CDR2 reads FQGNSA. The CDR3 sequence: CASSLAQTANYGYTF. CDR3 nucleotides: TGTGCCAGCAGCTTAGCCCAGACAGCGAACTATGGCTACACCTTC.

The chain combines TRBV11-2 with TRBJ1-1, with 12 bases lining up with TRBD1. V was pared by 3 bases and J by 7 bases, with 12 bases of the junction left unmatched. Looked up from germline, CDR1 is SGHAT and CDR2 is FQNNGV. The CDR3 has 17 residues. CDR3 bases: TGTGCCAGCAGCTTGTCAAAAGTGGGACAGGGGGCTGTTGAAGCTTTCTTT. It encodes CASSLSKVGQGAVEAFF.

This clone was detected only once. The chain couples TRBV7-6 to TRBJ2-7; 12 bases are shared with TRBD1. The germline CDR1 and CDR2 sequences are SGHVS and FNYEAQ. This CDR3 region has 17 residues. V shed 0 bases, J shed 2 bases, and the junction held 5 bases outside the gene matches. The CDR3 coding sequence is TGTGCCAGCAGCTTAGCGGGACAGGGGGCATATACCTACGAGCAGTACTTC. It encodes CASSLAGQGAYTYEQYF. The full variable domain, with the rest looked up from reference TRBV7-6 and TRBJ2-7, is GAGVSQSPRYKVTKRGQDVALRCDPISGHVSLYWYRQALGQGPEFLTYFNYEAQQDKSGLPNDRFSAERPEGSISTLTIQRTEQRDSAMYRCASSLAGQGAYTYEQYFGPGTRLTVT.

This clone was observed a few times. The chain has TRBV28 and TRBJ1-1; a weak D match, TRBD1 (5 bases). Trimming shortened V by 3 bases and J by 3 bases, and 11 bases separated the two germline ends. Per germline, CDR1 MDHEN and CDR2 SYDVKM. The CDR3 totals 14 residues. CDR3 residues: CASSFGGRYTEAFF. Here the CDR3 DNA reads TGTGCCAGCAGTTTCGGGGGGAGGTACACTGAAGCTTTCTTT.

V and J are TRBV7-9 and TRBJ2-7, with 8 bases lining up with TRBD1. The CDR3 sequence is 18 residues long. J was trimmed by 3 bases and V by 5 bases; bases with no gene match: 18. CDR1 and CDR2 from the germline V gene are SEHNR and FQNEAQ (reference sequence). Written as DNA, the CDR3 is TGTGCCAGCAGCACCAGTGTGGCGGGACAGGCGAACATCTACGAGCAGTACTTC. It codes for CASSTSVAGQANIYEQYF.

This chain connects TRBV15 to TRBJ1-1, with a possible D match to TRBD1 (5 bases). Germline values: CDR1 LNHNV, CDR2 YYDKDF (reference sequence). CDR3 size: 15 residues. Between the trimmed V and J ends, which lost 0 bases and 4 bases, there was a span of 12 bases. This CDR3 is CATSRDAIRGTEAFF. DNA for the CDR3: TGTGCCACCAGCAGAGACGCCATTAGGGGCACTGAAGCTTTCTTT. The complete variable domain, with remaining parts taken from reference TRBV15 and TRBJ1-1, reads DAMVIQNPRYQVTQFGKPVTLSCSQTLNHNVMYWYQQKSSQAPKLLFHYYDKDFNNEADTPDNFQSRRPNTSFCFLDIRSPGLGDTAMYLCATSRDAIRGTEAFFGQGTRLTVV.

Only one count was recorded for this clone. The chain uses TRBV7-6 and TRBJ2-2, with TRBD1 as a possible D gene (5 bases). V was shortened by 1 base and J by 4 bases, with 7 bases between the two germline ends. CDR3 length: 14 residues. CDR1 and CDR2 (germline): SGHVS, FNYEAQ. CDR3 sequence reads: CASSLEDTTGELFF. The CDR3, as DNA: TGTGCCAGCAGCTTAGAGGACACCACCGGGGAGCTGTTTTTT.

V is TRBV15 and J is TRBJ1-2; D ambiguous. There are 15 residues in the CDR3. Germline CDR1 is LNHNV and CDR2 is YYDKDF (reference sequence). Deletions cut 0 bases from V and 5 bases from J, with 13 bases between. DNA for the CDR3: TGTGCCACCAGCAGAGAGGGGTTGCGGGAATATGGCTACACCTTC. It translates to CATSREGLREYGYTF.

The chain uses TRBV11-3 and TRBJ2-1, with 10 bases matching TRBD2. V was clipped by 4 bases and J by 9 bases; unmatched bases: 12. This CDR3 is 16 amino acids long. Looked up from germline, CDR1 is SGHNT and CDR2 is YENEEA. CDR3 loop: CASSSVAGGVGSEQFF. The CDR3 DNA reads TGTGCCAGCAGCTCGGTAGCGGGAGGAGTTGGCAGTGAGCAGTTCTTC.

This clone was observed once. The genes are TRBV30 and TRBJ2-1, with 12 bases lining up with TRBD2. The V gene end was trimmed by 1 base and the J gene end by 8 bases; junction bases not matched to a gene: 0. The CDR3 loop spans 13 amino acids. The V gene's germline CDR1 is GTSNPN and CDR2 SVGIG (reference sequence). The CDR3 sequence: CAWSGTSGDEQFF. DNA for the CDR3: TGTGCCTGGAGTGGGACTAGCGGGGATGAGCAGTTCTTC. The variable domain in full, with the rest retrieved from reference TRBV30 and TRBJ2-1, is SQTIHQWPATLVQPVGSPLSLECTVEGTSNPNLYWYRQAAGRGLQLLFYSVGIGQISSEVPQNLSASRPQDRQFILSSKKLLLSDSGFYLCAWSGTSGDEQFFGPGTRLTVL.

Written as DNA, the CDR3 is TGTGCCATCTCCGGGACATTGAACACTGAAGCTTTCTTT. Amino acid sequence: CAISGTLNTEAFF. This rearrangement joins TRBV10-3 to TRBJ1-1; possible D gene TRBD1, 6 bases. The CDR3 totals 13 residues. Germline assignment: CDR1 ENHRY and CDR2 SYGVKD. V dropped 8 bases and J dropped 0 bases, with 10 bases sitting between them.

This chain joins TRBV30 and TRBJ2-7; 8 bases match TRBD2. CDR3 length: 14 residues. CDR1 is GTSNPN, CDR2 SVGIG, per germline (reference sequence). Trimming at V came to 0 bases and at J to 0 bases, leaving 1 base not matched to a gene. The CDR3 region is CAWSVLADSYEQYF. In nucleotides, the CDR3 is TGTGCCTGGAGTGTACTAGCGGACTCCTACGAGCAGTACTTC.

The gene calls are TRBV12-3 or TRBV12-4 and TRBJ2-7; tentative D call: TRBD2 (7 bases). This CDR3 has 13 amino acids. V lost 5 bases, J lost 2 bases, and 10 bases lay in between. CDR3 loop: CASSRGAPYEQYF. The CDR3, as DNA: TGTGCCAGCAGTCGGGGGGCCCCCTACGAGCAGTACTTC.

The V call is TRBV5-1, the J call TRBJ1-2, with 9 positions matching TRBD1. Per germline, CDR1 SGHRS and CDR2 YFSETQ. The CDR3 covers 14 residues. The J segment lost 2 bases and the V segment lost 4 bases, leaving 3 bases of the junction unmatched. The CDR3 DNA reads TGCGCCAGCAGCCCCGGGACAGGGAACTATGGCTACACCTTC. As protein: CASSPGTGNYGYTF.

A few counts support this clone. This chain connects TRBV10-2 to TRBJ2-3, with 9 bases identical to TRBD2. This CDR3 contains 14 residues. J was trimmed by 6 bases and V by 7 bases; bases with no gene match: 8. Germline V gene data show CDR1 as WSHSY and CDR2 as SAAADI. The CDR3, as DNA: TGCGCCAGCATTGCGGGGGGGCTAGCGGATACGCAGTATTTT. It is translated as CASIAGGLADTQYF.

Only one count was recorded for this clone. This chain uses TRBV28 with TRBJ1-6; D gene unclear. The CDR3 loop spans 14 amino acids. Germline V gene sequence: CDR1 MDHEN, CDR2 SYDVKM. Between the trimmed V and J ends, which lost 3 bases and 9 bases, there was a span of 12 bases. CDR3 protein: CASSFQVSSSPLHF. CDR3 coding DNA: TGTGCCAGCAGTTTTCAAGTCAGTTCTTCACCCCTCCACTTT.

This clone is a singleton in its sample. The V call is TRBV5-1, the J call TRBJ2-2; 7 bases are a match to TRBD1. V trimming: 0 bases; J trimming: 5 bases; junction bases outside the gene matches: 10. The CDR3 is 17 amino acids. In germline, CDR1 is SGHRS, CDR2 YFSETQ. This CDR3 reads CASSLGARTGFTGELFF. Written as DNA, the CDR3 is TGCGCCAGCAGCTTGGGGGCTAGGACAGGCTTTACCGGGGAGCTGTTTTTT. Full variable domain (rest looked up from reference TRBV5-1 and TRBJ2-2): KAGVTQTPRYLIKTRGQQVTLSCSPISGHRSVSWYQQTPGQGLQFLFEYFSETQRNKGNFPGRFSGRQFSNSRSEMNVSTLELGDSALYLCASSLGARTGFTGELFFGEGSRLTVL.

The rearrangement links TRBV3-1 (or the pseudogene TRBV3-2) to TRBJ2-7, with D perhaps matching TRBD2 (6 bases). Per germline, CDR1 LGHDT and CDR2 YNNKEL (reference sequence). The CDR3 totals 15 residues. The V end lost 4 bases, the J end lost 3 bases, and 16 bases lay between the germline ends. CDR3 region: CASSRSPSALYEQYF. The CDR3 coding sequence is TGTGCCAGCAGCCGAAGCCCTAGCGCCCTCTACGAGCAGTACTTC.

The chain combines TRBV27 with TRBJ2-1; 8 nucleotides match TRBD1. The V gene's germline CDR1 is MNHEY and CDR2 SMNVEV (reference sequence). V gave up 6 bases and J gave up 8 bases; unmatched junction bases: 9. The CDR3 is 14 amino acids. This CDR3 is CASRAYNRGDEQFF. The CDR3 coding sequence is TGTGCCAGCAGGGCCTATAACAGGGGGGATGAGCAGTTCTTC.